The 15 T cell receptor beta chains below all came from one sample that was sequenced in a study of blood T cell repertoires in COVID-19. The data were produced by immunoSEQ multiplex PCR, yet TCRdb's version contains in-frame clones alone and is incomplete. The sample includes 150,000 to 200,000 clones, around 80% of them seen just once. Sequencing used peripheral blood. These receptors all stem from a woman older than 75 with COVID-19, enrolled during active disease.

This chain connects TRBV7-9 to TRBJ1-2, with 9 bases aligning to TRBD1. J gave up 5 bases and V 0 bases, and 1 base lay outside the gene matches. The germline gives CDR1 SEHNR, CDR2 FQNEAQ (reference sequence). This CDR3 region has 14 residues. This chain's CDR3 is CASSLAGTGYGYTF. The CDR3 DNA is TGTGCCAGCAGCTTAGCCGGGACAGGGTATGGCTACACCTTC.

This rearrangement joins TRBV4-2 to TRBJ2-3; 10 nucleotides agree with TRBD2. Germline trimming cut 4 bases from V and 4 bases from J; bases unmatched to any gene: 11. Germline V CDR1 and CDR2: LGHNA, YNFKEQ. The CDR3 extends over 17 amino acids. CDR3 sequence: CASSRVALAGAADTQYF. CDR3 DNA sequence: TGTGCCAGCAGCCGCGTGGCCCTAGCGGGAGCAGCAGATACGCAGTATTTT.

The rearrangement joins TRBV7-9 to TRBJ1-2; D remains ambiguous. This CDR3 has 12 amino acids. V dropped 6 bases and J dropped 2 bases, with 7 bases sitting between them. CDR1 and CDR2 (germline): SEHNR, FQNEAQ (reference sequence). The CDR3 DNA sequence: TGTGCCAGCAGGCTAGTAAACTATGGCTACACCTTC. This gives the protein CASRLVNYGYTF.

The genes are TRBV2 and TRBJ2-3; TRBD2 matches 8 bases. V was pared by 8 bases and J by 5 bases, with 12 bases of the junction left unmatched. In germline, CDR1 is SNHLY, CDR2 FYNNEI. The CDR3 runs 15 residues. CDR3: CASETSAVWGDTQYF. For the CDR3, the DNA is TGTGCCAGCGAGACTAGCGCCGTTTGGGGAGATACGCAGTATTTT.

The V call is TRBV20-1, the J call TRBJ1-1; D is undetermined. The CDR3 spans 16 residues. From germline, CDR1 is DFQATT and CDR2 SNEGSKA (reference sequence). V was shortened by 3 bases and J by 0 bases, with 17 bases between the two germline ends. The CDR3 protein is CSASGRVKALNTEAFF. CDR3 DNA: TGCAGTGCTAGTGGACGGGTAAAGGCCCTGAACACTGAAGCTTTCTTT.

As regards this clone: Different DNA sequences within this sample yield the same CDR3. The rearrangement joins TRBV5-4 to TRBJ1-2; tentatively, D is TRBD1 (6 bases). Germline CDR1 SGHNT, CDR2 YYREEE (reference sequence). V gave up 0 bases and J gave up 2 bases, with 8 bases separating them. This CDR3 has 14 residues. CDR3 loop: CASSLGQGNYGYTF. CDR3 nucleotides: TGTGCCAGCAGCTTGGGGCAGGGGAACTATGGCTACACCTTC.

This chain uses TRBV2 with TRBJ1-5; TRBD1 is a possible D gene (6 bases). Trimming removed 7 bases at V and 7 bases at J, with 23 bases between. The CDR3 is 16 residues long. Germline CDR1 is SNHLY and CDR2 is FYNNEI. As DNA, the CDR3 is TGTGCCAGCACCTTGGGGAGGGTGGGACAAGGACAGCCCCAGCATTTT. Translation gives CASTLGRVGQGQPQHF.

V gene TRBV10-3 combines with J gene TRBJ2-7, with 10 bases aligning to TRBD2. Germline-derived CDR1 and CDR2 are ENHRY and SYGVKD. CDR3 length: 15 amino acids. The trim removed 3 bases at V and 1 base at J, leaving 3 bases unmatched. CDR3 in DNA: TGTGCCATCAGTGATAGCGGGGGGCCATCCTACGAGCAGTACTTC. This translates into CAISDSGGPSYEQYF.

The chain uses TRBV19 and TRBJ2-1; D may be TRBD1 (6 bases). Trimming pared 7 bases from V and 4 bases from J, leaving 11 bases between. Per the germline V gene, CDR1 is LNHDA and CDR2 is SQIVND (reference sequence). The CDR3 has 13 residues. CDR3 bases: TGTGCCAGTACCCTTGGACAGTACAATGAGCAGTTCTTC. It translates to CASTLGQYNEQFF.

V and J are TRBV18 and TRBJ2-2; 7 bases are a match to TRBD1. V trimming: 2 bases; J trimming: 3 bases; junction bases outside the gene matches: 0. Germline lookup yields CDR1 KGHSH and CDR2 LQKENI. The CDR3 totals 14 residues. The CDR3 DNA reads as TGTGCCAGCTCACCAGGACAGGACACCGGGGAGCTGTTTTTT. Translated, it gives CASSPGQDTGELFF.

The rearrangement joins TRBV7-2 to TRBJ1-6, with D hard to call. The ends were cut back, 0 bases at V and 6 bases at J, with 3 bases in the middle. This CDR3 region has 13 residues. Germline values: CDR1 SGHTA, CDR2 FQGNSA. The CDR3 bases are TGTGCCAGCAGCTTAGCCGGTAATTCACCCCTCCACTTT. This encodes CASSLAGNSPLHF.

The rearrangement links TRBV27 to TRBJ1-1; 8 bases fit TRBD1. Germline trimming cut 6 bases from V and 7 bases from J; bases unmatched to any gene: 4. The CDR3 runs 12 residues. Germline V gene sequence: CDR1 MNHEY, CDR2 SMNVEV (reference sequence). In nucleotides, the CDR3 is TGTGCCAGCAGCCACGGACAGGGTGAAGCTTTCTTT. Translation: CASSHGQGEAFF.

The chain recombines TRBV9 with TRBJ2-7; possibly TRBD1 for D (6 bases). Trimming removed 0 bases at V and 0 bases at J, with 13 bases between. The CDR3 spans 16 residues. CDR1 SGDLS and CDR2 YYNGEE come from the germline V gene. The CDR3 here is CASSVDRDTLSYEQYF. The CDR3 bases are TGTGCCAGCAGCGTAGATAGGGACACTCTCTCCTACGAGCAGTACTTC.

The chain links TRBV3-1 (or the pseudogene TRBV3-2) to TRBJ2-3; 11 bases fit TRBD2. Germline V gene data show CDR1 as LGHDT and CDR2 as YNNKEL (reference sequence). With 0 bases clipped from V and 6 bases from J, the junction kept 11 bases outside the gene matches. The CDR3 totals 18 residues. The CDR3 nucleotides read TGTGCCAGCAGCCAAGATACGTGGGCTAGCGGGAGGTTTGATACGCAGTATTTT. It translates to CASSQDTWASGRFDTQYF.

The gene calls are TRBV25-1 and TRBJ2-1; 7 bases are shared with TRBD2. V dropped 5 bases and J dropped 9; count of bases not matched to a gene: 4. This CDR3 is 12 amino acids long. Germline V lookup: CDR1 MGHDK, CDR2 SYGVNS. This chain's CDR3 is CASSLVAGEQFF. Here the CDR3 DNA reads TGTGCCAGCAGTCTCGTAGCGGGTGAGCAGTTCTTC.